The T cell receptor (beta chain) described here comes from a study of T cells in Graves' hyperthyroidism and ophthalmopathy (dated by TCRdb to about 2019). Study-level background: Peripheral blood was sampled at the time of initial diagnosis, prior to any treatment. A discovery cohort of roughly 100 patients, 43 with Graves' ophthalmopathy and about 60 with stable Graves' hyperthyroidism, was used to find distinguishing TCR V-J signatures. In addition, the study compared T-cell repertoires in thyroid tissue and in blood from about 6 Graves' hyperthyroidism patients. For training and testing, the 100 or so patients in the discovery cohort were randomly divided in a 7:3 ratio. An independent validation cohort of about 20 hyperthyroidism patients and approximately 15 patients who later progressed to ophthalmopathy tested prospective prediction of ophthalmopathy. According to the paper, TCR Vbeta CDR3 sequencing was carried out on approximately 140 peripheral blood samples, which came from fewer than 50 ophthalmopathy, 80 or so hyperthyroidism and roughly 17 progressor patients. Once sampling was done, hyperthyroidism patients were given methimazole at a starting dose of 30 mg daily, whereas ophthalmopathy patients were given high-dose intravenous methylprednisolone. Findings and caveats that apply to the study as a whole: Ophthalmopathy was separated from stable hyperthyroidism by a 13 V-J signature model, with approximately 85% sensitivity and about 84% specificity obtained in cross-validation and 80%/75% obtained in testing. During validation, the model predicted progression to ophthalmopathy a median of around 7 months ahead of onset, with 70.59% sensitivity and 72.22% specificity. No statistical method was used to fix the sample size in advance, and group allocation was not hidden from the investigators. Most expanded thyroid clonotypes (frequency above 0.001) were also detected in blood, suggesting blood repertoires may reflect thyroid immune responses.

This clonotype turned up a few times. The antigen it binds to is not known. Base qualities are not at hand, and no much larger clone is one base apart. Amplification of TCR beta CDR3 regions was carried out from RNA transcripts. The TCR CDR3 was subjected to a first round of RT-PCR using the HTBI primer set and the Qiagen OneStep RT-PCR kit. Libraries were constructed in a second round of multiplex PCR, after which size selection and purification were carried out. Paired-end sequencing of the libraries was performed with 100 bp reads on an Illumina HiSeq2000. The original pipeline was this. SOAPnuke was used to process the raw data, throwing out any read that contained adapters or uncalled bases, had a mean Phred below 15, or lacked an exact constant-primer or identifier match. High-quality paired reads were merged using COPE v1.2.5, and each unique nucleotide sequence was defined as a clonotype. MiTCR v1.1 was used to align clonotypes to the IMGT TRBV, TRBD and TRBJ reference segments. The analysis included only V-J combinations with a frequency above 0.0001, which together covered 99% to 99.2% of the repertoires. The TCS score was defined as the ratio of F50 (clonal expansion) to E x V (chaos), calculated using BLOSUM62-based TCRdist between CDR3 peptides within each V-J. Welch's t-statistics and random forest reduced some 510 V-J features to 10 to 15, which were used in a naive Bayes classifier (R e1071). The public sequencing data were trimmed at Q25 with fastp and processed into clonotypes with MiXCR by TCRdb, which kept only in-frame beta chains. Identical CDR3 protein sequences are pooled into one entry, listed with their most common genes and DNA. The V and J calls were not made by the authors but by TCRdb's processing. Here the sample has about 690,000 distinct CDR3 sequences; 15% to 20% occur a single time. The ten largest clones capture 15% to 19% of the sample.

Graves' hyperthyroidism was defined as stable when no progression to ophthalmopathy occurred over 18 months of follow-up. The hyperthyroidism patients were between 18 and 65 years old and newly diagnosed, with a disease duration of less than 2 months. Exclusion was applied to patients with uncontrolled infections, other autoimmune diseases, pregnancy or lactation. Diagnoses were based on clinical symptoms, serum thyroxine and TRAb, thyroid ultrasound and orbital computed tomography. PBMCs were isolated from approximately 10 ml of fresh peripheral blood by Ficoll-Paque density gradient centrifugation. Total RNA was extracted using Trizol reagent, and RNA quality was assessed on an Agilent 2100 Bioanalyzer. The CDR3 has 14 amino acids, counting the end cysteine and phenylalanine. Only CDR3 DNA remains: 42 bases, in frame from the first base. CDR1 MDHEN and CDR2 SYDVKM were looked up in the germline V gene. Clipping removes 7 bases from V and 1 base from J, with 5 as the unmatched junction base count.

The chain joins TRBV28 to TRBJ2-5, with TRBD1 identical over 8 junction bases. The sequence came from a middle-aged man with Graves' hyperthyroidism. The sequencing sample was made of blood. The CDR3 region reads CASKAGGTQETQYF. The bases read TGTGCCAGCAAGGCAGGGGGCACCCAAGAGACCCAGTACTTC.